The 10 T cell receptor beta chains below come from one sample, sequenced in a study of Ad26.COV2.S vaccination and SARS-CoV-2 variants. The protocol was immunoSEQ multiplex PCR, while the TCRdb copy is restricted to in-frame clones and leaves out a portion. The top ten clones hold about 3.9% of a sample with about 350,000 clones, around 92% of them seen once. Sequencing was performed on peripheral blood, taken after recovery from COVID-19. All receptors derive from a human donor who had recovered from COVID-19.

This clone was counted a single time. The V gene is TRBV7-2, the J gene TRBJ2-7; D is undetermined. The V and J ends lost 1 base and 2 bases respectively, with 12 bases between them. CDR1 is SGHTA and CDR2 is FQGNSA in the germline V gene. The CDR3 runs 15 residues. The CDR3 DNA sequence: TGTGCCAGCAGCTTAGGGGCGGATCCTACCTACGAGCAGTACTTC. Translating gives CASSLGADPTYEQYF.

The CDR3, as DNA: TGTGCCAGCAGTTACACAGGGGCCTTTGATGGCTACACCTTC. Translation: CASSYTGAFDGYTF. The J gene is TRBJ1-2, the V gene TRBV6-5; TRBD1 aligns across 7 bases. Germline loops: CDR1 MNHEY, CDR2 SVGAGI. Losses at the gene ends were 2 bases for V and 6 bases for J; bases not matched to a gene: 6. The CDR3 totals 14 residues.

V and J are TRBV9 and TRBJ2-1; TRBD1 matches 9 bases. After removal of 4 bases from V and 6 bases from J, the junction contained 5 bases not matched to a gene. The CDR3 runs 14 residues. Germline lookup yields CDR1 SGDLS and CDR2 YYNGEE. CDR3 coding DNA: TGTGCCAGCAGCTCGTGGACAGGGGTCAATGAGCAGTTCTTC. This encodes CASSSWTGVNEQFF. The full variable domain, with the rest looked up from reference TRBV9 and TRBJ2-1, is DSGVTQTPKHLITATGQRVTLRCSPRSGDLSVYWYQQSLDQGLQFLIQYYNGEERAKGNILERFSAQQFPDLHSELNLSSLELGDSALYFCASSSWTGVNEQFFGPGTRLTVL.

This chain links TRBV2 with TRBJ1-6; D is undetermined. Looked up from germline, CDR1 is SNHLY and CDR2 is FYNNEI. The V and J ends lost 4 bases and 5 bases respectively, with 6 bases between them. CDR3 length: 13 residues. The CDR3 reads CASSGQDNSPLHF. The CDR3 bases are TGTGCCAGCAGTGGGCAGGATAATTCACCCCTCCACTTT.

The chain joins TRBV7-9 to TRBJ2-7; D is tentatively TRBD1 or TRBD2 (5 bases each). Germline CDR1 is SEHNR and CDR2 is FQNEAQ (reference sequence). V was clipped by 2 bases and J by 5 bases, with 13 bases between them. This CDR3 is 14 amino acids long. Here the CDR3 reads CASSLLGESNEQYF. As DNA, the CDR3 is TGTGCCAGCAGCTTACTGGGGGAATCGAACGAGCAGTACTTC.

This chain links TRBV9 with TRBJ2-1, with TRBD2 identical over 11 bases. Germline CDR1 reads SGDLS; CDR2 reads YYNGEE. The CDR3 sequence is 14 residues long. V was clipped by 0 bases and J by 15 bases; unmatched bases: 8. CDR3 sequence: CASSVDLAGGPRFF. In DNA form, the CDR3 reads TGTGCCAGCAGCGTAGACCTAGCGGGGGGTCCCAGGTTCTTC.

V and J are TRBV6-5 and TRBJ1-2; perhaps TRBD1 as D (5 bases). Germline lookup yields CDR1 MNHEY and CDR2 SVGAGI. The CDR3 runs 15 residues. V was clipped by 0 bases and J by 3 bases, with 11 bases between them. As DNA, the CDR3 is TGTGCCAGCAGTTACTCTTTTTTAGGGGACTATGGCTACACCTTC. It translates to CASSYSFLGDYGYTF.

The chain recombines TRBV27 with TRBJ1-6; D is unresolved. Trimming cost V 2 bases and J 7 bases, with 6 bases left between them. CDR1 is MNHEY and CDR2 is SMNVEV in the germline V gene (reference sequence). The CDR3 is made up of 13 amino acids. This CDR3 reads CASSLIENSPLHF. The CDR3 DNA sequence: TGTGCCAGCAGTTTAATCGAGAATTCACCCCTCCACTTT.

The chain combines TRBV19 with TRBJ1-2; D is undetermined. The CDR3 loop spans 15 amino acids. Per germline, CDR1 LNHDA and CDR2 SQIVND (reference sequence). The V end lost 6 bases, the J end lost 4 bases, and 18 bases lay between the germline ends. CDR3 nucleotides: TGTGCCAGTAGCCTGAGGGCCGAGAGGGTCTATGGCTACACCTTC. Protein sequence: CASSLRAERVYGYTF.

With respect to this clone: At one of its ends the junction is not consistent with the germline gene, which may arise from a read error. The chain couples TRBV2 to TRBJ2-3; possibly TRBD2 for D (7 bases). CDR3 length: 11 amino acids. The germline CDR1 and CDR2 sequences are SNHLY and FYNNEI. CDR3 coding DNA: TGTGCCAGCAGTGGCGGGGGCCCTCGGGATTTT. Translating gives CASSGGGPRDF.